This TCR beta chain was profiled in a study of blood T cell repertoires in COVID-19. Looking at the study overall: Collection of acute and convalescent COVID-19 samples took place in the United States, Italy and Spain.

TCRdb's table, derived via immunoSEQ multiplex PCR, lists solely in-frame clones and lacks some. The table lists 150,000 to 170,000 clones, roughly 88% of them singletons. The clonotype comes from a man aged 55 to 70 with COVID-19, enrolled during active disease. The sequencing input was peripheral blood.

The CDR3 sequence: CASKSGQAQANYGYTF. CDR3 sequence (DNA): TGTGCCAGTAAAAGCGGACAGGCCCAAGCTAACTATGGCTACACCTTC. V and J are TRBV19 and TRBJ1-2, with 7 bases lining up with TRBD1. CDR1 LNHDA and CDR2 SQIVND come from the germline V gene (reference sequence). This CDR3 region has 16 residues. Germline trimming cut 7 bases from V and 0 bases from J; bases unmatched to any gene: 11.